Shown below are 14 T cell receptor beta chains from a single sample sequenced in a study of blood T cell repertoires in COVID-19. TCRdb's copy holds only in-frame clones and misses some; the assay was immunoSEQ multiplex PCR. The sample consists of 55,000 to 80,000 clones, 81% of them appearing once. The sequenced sample consisted of peripheral blood. The receptors come from a human donor in a cohort sampled during active COVID-19.

The chain has TRBV5-1 and TRBJ2-3, with 13 bases identical to TRBD2. The V and J ends lost 4 bases and 6 bases, in that order; junction bases with no gene match: 11. Per the germline V gene, CDR1 is SGHRS and CDR2 is YFSETQ. CDR3 length: 17 residues. The chain's CDR3 is CASSRSTSGRPGDTQYF. The CDR3 DNA reads as TGCGCCAGCAGCCGTTCGACTAGCGGGAGGCCGGGGGATACGCAGTATTTT.

The CDR3 DNA is TGTGCCAGCAGCCAAGCGAGCGAAAAACTGTTTTTT. It encodes CASSQASEKLFF. The chain links TRBV3-1 (or the pseudogene TRBV3-2) to TRBJ1-4; D is uncertain. V lost 1 base to trimming and J lost 8 bases, with 5 bases between them. The CDR3 extends over 12 amino acids. Germline V gives CDR1 LGHDT, CDR2 YNNKEL (reference sequence).

This clone was observed a few times. The rearrangement joins TRBV28 to TRBJ1-1; D gene uncertain. CDR1 MDHEN and CDR2 SYDVKM come from the germline V gene. V lost 5 bases to trimming and J lost 0 bases, with 22 bases between them. The CDR3 is made up of 18 amino acids. The CDR3 DNA reads as TGTGCCAGCAGTCTGCCCCGGTCTCTTTACCAAATGAACACTGAAGCTTTCTTT. Its protein is CASSLPRSLYQMNTEAFF.

Only a few counts were recorded for this clone. The chain uses TRBV19 and TRBJ2-7; D is undetermined. V was pared by 5 bases and J by 2 bases, with 10 bases between. Germline-derived CDR1 and CDR2 are LNHDA and SQIVND (reference sequence). This CDR3 comprises 13 residues. The DNA of the CDR3 is TGTGCCAGTAGTCGAGACTGGACCTACGAGCAGTACTTC. Protein: CASSRDWTYEQYF.

The chain employs TRBV9 and TRBJ2-1; 10 bases are shared with TRBD1. This CDR3 has 17 amino acids. V shed 0 bases and J 5 bases; nucleotides not matched to a gene: 8. CDR1 and CDR2 from the germline V gene are SGDLS and YYNGEE. The CDR3 sequence is CASSVDVYGTGDNEQFF. As DNA, the CDR3 is TGTGCCAGCAGCGTAGATGTCTACGGGACAGGGGACAATGAGCAGTTCTTC.

This chain connects TRBV11-2 to TRBJ2-7; 11 bases are shared with TRBD2. The V gene end was trimmed by 6 bases and the J gene end by 3 bases; junction bases not matched to a gene: 16. The CDR3 covers 18 residues. In germline, CDR1 is SGHAT, CDR2 FQNNGV. The CDR3 region is CASRLTSLGLADLYEQYF. The CDR3 nucleotides read TGTGCCAGCAGGCTGACCTCCTTGGGACTAGCGGATCTCTACGAGCAGTACTTC.

The chain couples TRBV10-3 to TRBJ1-6; no definite D call. This CDR3 contains 15 residues. V was pared by 0 bases and J by 9 bases, with 12 bases between. CDR1 is ENHRY, CDR2 SYGVKD, per germline. The CDR3 DNA sequence: TGTGCCATCAGTGAGTCCACCGGCACAGCTTCACCCCTCCACTTT. Protein: CAISESTGTASPLHF.

The chain links TRBV20-1 to TRBJ2-6, with 8 bases lining up with TRBD2. The CDR3 is made up of 16 amino acids. J gave up 1 base and V 3 bases, and 5 bases lay outside the gene matches. The germline V gene has CDR1 DFQATT and CDR2 SNEGSKA (reference sequence). CDR3 residues: CSASRAGVSGANVLTF. In nucleotides, the CDR3 is TGCAGTGCTAGTAGAGCGGGAGTATCTGGGGCCAACGTCCTGACTTTC.

This clone has only one observation. CDR3 protein: CASSEGRQGPYTGELFF. The CDR3 region has the DNA TGTGCCAGCAGCGAGGGAAGACAGGGCCCGTACACCGGGGAGCTGTTTTTT. This chain uses TRBV9 with TRBJ2-2; TRBD1 agrees at 7 bases. V was pared by 3 bases and J by 3 bases, with 11 bases of the junction left unmatched. Germline V gene lookup returns CDR1 SGDLS and CDR2 YYNGEE. The CDR3 is 17 residues long.

The chain links TRBV11-2 to TRBJ2-7; possible D gene TRBD1, 6 bases. CDR3 length: 14 residues. CDR1 is SGHAT, CDR2 FQNNGV, per germline. Trimming stripped 4 bases from V and 3 bases from J, with 13 bases between. CDR3 sequence: CASSSTRGRYEQYF. CDR3 DNA sequence: TGTGCCAGCAGCTCTACCAGGGGACGCTACGAGCAGTACTTC. The full variable domain, in which reference TRBV11-2 and TRBJ2-7 provide the parts outside the CDR3, is EAGVAQSPRYKIIEKRQSVAFWCNPISGHATLYWYQQILGQGPKLLIQFQNNGVVDDSQLPKDRFSAERLKGVDSTLKIQPAKLEDSAVYLCASSSTRGRYEQYFGPGTRLTVT.

This chain links TRBV19 with TRBJ2-3; D possibly corresponds to TRBD1 (5 bases). The CDR3 has 16 amino acids. Germline CDR1 reads LNHDA; CDR2 reads SQIVND (reference sequence). Trimming took off 8 bases at V and 6 bases at J, with 24 bases between the two ends. The CDR3 spells CASGAPGARSPDTQYF. The CDR3 nucleotides are TGTGCCAGTGGGGCACCTGGGGCCCGGTCCCCCGATACGCAGTATTTT.

This sequence joins TRBV2 and TRBJ1-4; the D is unclear. Trimming cost V 2 bases and J 5 bases, with 12 bases left between them. The CDR3 covers 15 residues. The germline CDR1 and CDR2 sequences are SNHLY and FYNNEI. CDR3 coding DNA: TGTGCCAGCAGTGAAACACTGAAAGCGAATGAAAAACTGTTTTTT. This encodes CASSETLKANEKLFF. Together with reference TRBV2 and TRBJ1-4, the CDR3 gives the full variable domain: EPEVTQTPSHQVTQMGQEVILRCVPISNHLYFYWYRQILGQKVEFLVSFYNNEISEKSEIFDDQFSVERPDGSNFTLKIRSTKLEDSAMYFCASSETLKANEKLFFGSGTQLSVL.

The V and J genes are TRBV13 and TRBJ2-7, with 10 bases lining up with TRBD1. Germline loops: CDR1 PRHDT, CDR2 FYEKMQ (reference sequence). After removal of 3 bases from V and 3 bases from J, the junction contained 5 bases not matched to a gene. CDR3 length: 15 amino acids. Here the CDR3 reads CASSLVGQGVYEQYF. CDR3 nucleotide sequence: TGTGCCAGCAGCTTGGTCGGACAGGGGGTCTACGAGCAGTACTTC.

This chain joins TRBV6-5 and TRBJ2-5; D may be TRBD2 (7 bases). CDR1 and CDR2 from the germline V gene are MNHEY and SVGAGI. V was cut by 6 bases and J by 4 bases, with 18 bases left in between. The CDR3 spans 15 residues. The CDR3 DNA follows: TGTGCCAGCAGCCCGCAGGGAGGGGGAGGAGAGACCCAGTACTTC. It specifies CASSPQGGGGETQYF.